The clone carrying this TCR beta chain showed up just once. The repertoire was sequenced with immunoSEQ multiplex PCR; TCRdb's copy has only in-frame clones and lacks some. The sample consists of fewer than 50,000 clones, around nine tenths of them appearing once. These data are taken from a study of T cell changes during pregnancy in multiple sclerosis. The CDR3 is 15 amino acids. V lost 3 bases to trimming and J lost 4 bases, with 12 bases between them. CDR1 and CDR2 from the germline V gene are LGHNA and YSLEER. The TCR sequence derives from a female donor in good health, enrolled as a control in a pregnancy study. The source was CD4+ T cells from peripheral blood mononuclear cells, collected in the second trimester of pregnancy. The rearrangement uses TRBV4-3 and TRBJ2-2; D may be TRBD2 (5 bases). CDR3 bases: TGCGCCAGCAGCCAGGACTCCAGAAGCACCGGGGAGCTGTTTTTT. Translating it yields CASSQDSRSTGELFF.